This T cell receptor beta chain was sequenced in a study of blood T cell repertoires in COVID-19. Per the germline V gene, CDR1 is LGHDT and CDR2 is YNNKEL (reference sequence). CDR3 size: 17 residues. V dropped 4 bases and J dropped 1 base, with 16 bases sitting between them. This clone was picked up one time. Profiling relied on immunoSEQ multiplex PCR, and the TCRdb table lists in-frame clones only, not all of them. The table has about 86,000 clones, approximately 80% seen once; the top ten hold approximately 34%. The sample was peripheral blood. The sequence derives from a woman of 80 years or more with active or convalescent COVID-19. This rearrangement joins TRBV3-1 (or the pseudogene TRBV3-2) to TRBJ1-4; the D gene is possibly TRBD1 (5 bases). This chain's CDR3 is CASSPFIGGRTNEKLFF. The CDR3 DNA reads TGTGCCAGCAGCCCCTTTATCGGGGGGAGAACTAATGAAAAACTGTTTTTT.